Listed below are T cell receptor beta chains from one sample, sequenced in a study of cytomegalovirus exposure and HLA in healthy donors. Produced via immunoSEQ multiplex PCR; TCRdb's table is partial and in-frame only. The sample has about 140,000 clones; roughly 76% are singletons. The material sequenced was PBMCs. The receptors derive from a female donor in good health and CMV-seronegative. CDR3s include the opening cysteine and the closing phenylalanine or tryptophan. A D gene is named only where the DNA matches it firmly. Clone size is shown for a subset of rows, as once, few, many or a class of expanded clone.

clone size,V gene,D gene,J gene,CDR3 length,CDR3 protein,CDR3 DNA
NA,TRBV5-1,TRBD2,TRBJ2-1,15,CASSLITRGINEQFF,TGCGCCAGCAGCTTGATTACGCGGGGGATAAATGAGCAGTTCTTC
few,TRBV7-9,TRBD1,TRBJ1-5,18,CASSLEGRGRSGNQPQHF,TGTGCCAGCAGCTTAGAGGGCAGGGGGCGATCTGGCAATCAGCCCCAGCATTTT
NA,TRBV9,NA,TRBJ1-1,12,CASSATRDKAFF,TGTGCCAGCAGCGCTACCCGGGACAAAGCTTTCTTT
NA,TRBV9,TRBD2,TRBJ2-3,16,CASSVGAGESTDTQYF,TGTGCCAGCAGCGTAGGAGCGGGGGAGAGCACAGATACGCAGTATTTT
NA,TRBV19,NA,TRBJ1-5,14,CASNIQGYNQPQHF,TGTGCCAGTAATATACAGGGCTACAATCAGCCCCAGCATTTT
NA,TRBV29-1,NA,TRBJ2-5,12,CSVEANQETQYF,TGCAGCGTTGAAGCCAACCAAGAGACCCAGTACTTC
NA,TRBV5-1,TRBD2,TRBJ2-5,17,CASSWTGTSGNKETQYF,TGCGCCAGCAGCTGGACCGGGACTAGCGGGAATAAAGAGACCCAGTACTTC
NA,TRBV6-5,NA,TRBJ2-5,13,CASSQAQQETQYF,TGTGCCAGCAGCCAGGCTCAGCAAGAGACCCAGTACTTC
NA,TRBV2,TRBD2,TRBJ2-1,13,CASSPPGLAEQFF,TGTGCCAGCAGTCCTCCGGGACTAGCGGAGCAGTTCTTC
NA,TRBV27,TRBD1,TRBJ2-7,16,CASSVRQGVSSYEQYF,TGTGCCAGCAGTGTACGACAGGGAGTAAGCTCCTACGAGCAGTACTTC
NA,TRBV10-1,NA,TRBJ1-6,12,CASSEGGSPLHF,TGCGCCAGCAGTGAAGGGGGTTCACCCCTCCACTTT
few,TRBV19,NA,TRBJ1-2,15,CASSIGPGGFYGYTF,TGTGCCAGTAGTATTGGGCCAGGAGGATTCTATGGCTACACCTTC
few,TRBV2,TRBD1,TRBJ1-3,17,CASSASTPGTAGNTIYF,TGTGCCAGCAGTGCTTCGACTCCCGGGACAGCTGGAAACACCATATATTTT
NA,TRBV29-1,NA,TRBJ2-1,16,CSVTPTASPGYNEQFF,TGCAGCGTTACCCCAACAGCCTCCCCAGGTTACAATGAGCAGTTCTTC
NA,TRBV28,TRBD2,TRBJ2-7,16,CASSSYAGVVSSEQYF,TGTGCCAGCAGTTCGTATGCGGGAGTAGTAAGTTCCGAGCAGTACTTC
NA,TRBV25-1,TRBD2,TRBJ2-1,14,CAGSGAGGFNEQFF,TGTGCCGGCAGTGGGGCGGGAGGGTTCAATGAGCAGTTCTTC
once,TRBV6-1,TRBD1,TRBJ1-2,14,CASRQQGARYGYTF,TGTGCCAGCAGACAACAGGGGGCGCGATATGGCTACACCTTC
NA,TRBV7-2,NA,TRBJ2-7,14,CASRAGGSSYEQYF,TGTGCCAGCCGGGCCGGGGGTAGCTCCTACGAGCAGTACTTC
NA,TRBV6-5,NA,TRBJ2-1,15,CASSYSSGLYNEQFF,TGTGCCAGCAGTTATAGTTCGGGACTCTACAATGAGCAGTTCTTC
NA,TRBV7-3,NA,TRBJ2-3,14,CAASEQGGTDTQYF,TGTGCCGCCTCGGAGCAAGGGGGCACAGATACGCAGTATTTT
once,TRBV9,TRBD2,TRBJ2-5,15,CASSRNSGLQETQYF,TGTGCCAGCAGCCGAAACTCGGGACTACAAGAGACCCAGTACTTC
NA,TRBV18,TRBD2,TRBJ2-7,15,CASSPPGTRAYEQYF,TGTGCCAGCTCACCCCCCGGGACTAGAGCCTACGAGCAGTACTTC
NA,TRBV7-2,TRBD1,TRBJ1-2,16,CASSHPGQGSGYGYTF,TGTGCCAGCAGCCACCCGGGACAGGGGTCGGGTTATGGCTACACCTTC
NA,TRBV9,TRBD1,TRBJ1-2,15,CASTSPTGERNGYTF,TGTGCCAGCACCTCCCCGACAGGGGAACGAAATGGCTACACCTTC
NA,TRBV5-4,NA,TRBJ2-3,17,CASSLPGLARYTDTQYF,TGTGCCAGCAGCTTGCCGGGTCTAGCCCGATACACAGATACGCAGTATTTT
once,TRBV9,NA,TRBJ1-6,14,CASSLGPPNSPLHF,TGTGCCAGCAGCCTGGGGCCTCCAAATTCACCCCTCCACTTT
NA,TRBV11-2,TRBD1,TRBJ2-5,14,CASSFDRGGETQYF,TGTGCCAGCAGCTTTGACAGGGGTGGGGAGACCCAGTACTTC
NA,TRBV15,NA,TRBJ1-6,20,CATSRVSLPDRSSYNSPLHF,TGTGCCACCAGCAGAGTTAGTCTTCCGGACAGAAGCTCCTATAATTCACCCCTCCACTTT
NA,TRBV19,TRBD1,TRBJ1-1,13,CASTLQGATEAFF,TGTGCCAGTACCCTACAGGGGGCAACTGAAGCTTTCTTT
once,TRBV30,TRBD1,TRBJ2-7,14,CAWSLQGIGDEQYF,TGTGCCTGGAGTCTACAGGGGATAGGGGACGAGCAGTACTTC
NA,TRBV5-1,NA,TRBJ1-2,15,CASSLAGALDYGYTF,TGCGCCAGCAGCTTGGCCGGAGCATTGGACTATGGCTACACCTTC
NA,TRBV7-3,NA,TRBJ2-2,18,CASSPIAPTLRGTGELFF,TGTGCCAGCAGCCCCATCGCCCCGACTCTCCGCGGCACCGGGGAGCTGTTTTTT
NA,TRBV10-2,TRBD1,TRBJ2-7,16,CASIPTGGTGYYEQYF,TGCGCCAGCATCCCGACTGGGGGGACAGGTTACTACGAGCAGTACTTC
NA,TRBV5-4,TRBD1,TRBJ2-7,15,CASARGGDRGYEQYF,TGTGCCAGCGCTAGGGGCGGGGACAGGGGGTACGAGCAGTACTTC
NA,TRBV18,TRBD1,TRBJ1-1,12,CASSRDSSEAFF,TGCGCCAGCTCACGGGACAGTTCTGAAGCTTTCTTT
NA,TRBV27,TRBD2,TRBJ2-3,17,CASSLARTSGGKDTQYF,TGTGCCAGCAGTTTAGCCCGGACTAGCGGGGGGAAGGATACGCAGTATTTT
few,TRBV5-4,NA,TRBJ1-2,14,CASSLGGRGYGYTF,TGTGCCAGCAGCTTGGGCGGGAGGGGTTATGGCTACACCTTC
NA,TRBV6-1,TRBD1,TRBJ2-7,16,CASSDYLGTGSYEQYF,TGTGCCAGCAGTGATTATCTTGGGACAGGGTCCTACGAGCAGTACTTC
NA,TRBV5-1,TRBD2,TRBJ2-1,15,CASRLGSGSLNEQFF,TGCGCCAGCAGGCTTGGGAGCGGGAGTTTGAATGAGCAGTTCTTC
NA,TRBV12-5,NA,TRBJ2-3,13,CASGLVGRDTQYF,TGTGCTAGTGGTTTGGTGGGGAGGGATACGCAGTATTTT
NA,TRBV28,NA,TRBJ2-5,14,CASSLLTGKETQYF,TGTGCCAGCAGTTTATTAACAGGGAAAGAGACCCAGTACTTC
NA,TRBV11-3,NA,TRBJ1-2,13,CASSLDAGNGYTF,TGTGCCAGCAGCTTAGATGCAGGGAATGGCTACACCTTC
few,TRBV7-8,NA,TRBJ1-5,18,CASSSTLLVTVSGQPQHF,TGTGCCAGCAGCTCAACCCTCCTGGTCACGGTGTCGGGTCAGCCCCAGCATTTT
NA,TRBV4-1,NA,TRBJ1-4,15,CASSQPGLTNEKLFF,TGCGCCAGCAGCCAACCAGGGCTCACTAATGAAAAACTGTTTTTT
NA,TRBV9,NA,TRBJ1-5,15,CASSLYDGRNQPQHF,TGTGCCAGCAGCCTATACGACGGGAGAAATCAGCCCCAGCATTTT